The T cell receptor beta chain under discussion was sequenced for a study of identical twins. Overall study findings and caveats: These conclusions were based on statistical analysis (cross-sectional, not following the same donors). Out-of-frame alpha sequences shared by twins were enriched for low generation probability.

TCRdb used MiXCR to reprocess the 5' RACE reads, holding one entry per CDR3 protein. This table holds a few hundred thousand distinct CDR3 sequences, 10% to 13% found once. Per germline, CDR1 KGHDR and CDR2 SFDVKD. The CDR3 is 11 residues long. Trimming left V 6 bases short and J 7 bases short, with 7 bases between. This clonotype was seen at least ten times. Its antigen is unidentified. The rearrangement links TRBV24-1 to TRBJ2-3; D gene unclear. Sequences were obtained from memory T cells sorted from blood. This TCR came from a man in his fifties in good health. The CDR3 bases are TGTGCCACCAGTCTCATGAATACGCAGTATTTT. It translates to CATSLMNTQYF.